A selection of T cell receptor beta chains follows, all from one sample in a study of sequential checkpoint blockade in melanoma. Some clones are missing from TCRdb's copy, which holds only in-frame ones; the method was immunoSEQ multiplex PCR. The sample yields roughly 36,000 clones, over 30% seen once. The sequenced sample was tumor tissue (inferred from file names), obtained from a patient given nivolumab and ipilimumab in sequence. Receptors were obtained from a human donor with melanoma. CDR3s include the opening cysteine and the closing phenylalanine or tryptophan.

TRBV9 CASSPRALAGETQYF
TRBV6-8 CASSYSNGVTAFF
TRBV11-3 CASSLGDRDSYGYTF
TRBV18 CASSPPGWEDNEQFF
TRBV6-8 CASLQLDGTYGYTF
TRBV6-8 CASSETPANYGYTF
TRBV1 CASSQEGTPSYEQYF
TRBV11-3 CASSLEVLAGGDGADTQYF
TRBV10-2 CASSESPTGGGREQYF
TRBV19 CASRPLTPPRGNQPQHF
TRBV28 CASSSGQGNTEAFF
TRBV6-8 CAISGSAGAGMGQPQHF
TRBV7-4 CASSSISGGEQYF
TRBV30 CALLKTGVNTGELFF
TRBV11-3 CASSPGLDSTDTQYF
TRBV11-3 CASSLVGFSSGNTIYF
TRBV30 CAWALGGGRETQYF
TRBV9 CASSEGGIGNYGYTF
TRBV6-8 CASRTSGSDGYTF
TRBV10-3 CAISESPYEQYF
TRBV6-8 CASSYPRRGGTQYF
TRBV11-3 CASSPGGAPGGETQYF
TRBV12-5 CASGWGQDSYNEQFF
TRBV4-1 CASSQDRRVVPEAFF
TRBV6-8 CASSYGPSGSYEQYF
TRBV6-8 CASILGSGNTIYF